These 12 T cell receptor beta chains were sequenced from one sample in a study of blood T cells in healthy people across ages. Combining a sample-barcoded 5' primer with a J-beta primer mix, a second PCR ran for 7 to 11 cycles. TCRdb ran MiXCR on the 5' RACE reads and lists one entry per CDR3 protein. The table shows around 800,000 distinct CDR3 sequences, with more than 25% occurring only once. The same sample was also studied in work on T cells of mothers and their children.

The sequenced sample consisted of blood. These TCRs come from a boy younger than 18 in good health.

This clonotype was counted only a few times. Written as DNA, the CDR3 is TGTGCTAGTGGTCCTGCGGGACAGGGGCTCGCATACAATGAGCAGTTCTTC. Protein product: CASGPAGQGLAYNEQFF. This chain connects TRBV12-5 to TRBJ2-1, with TRBD1 matching over 10 bases. Germline values: CDR1 LGHNT, CDR2 FRNRAP. This CDR3 region has 17 residues. V shed 5 bases, J shed 4 bases, and the junction held 11 bases outside the gene matches.

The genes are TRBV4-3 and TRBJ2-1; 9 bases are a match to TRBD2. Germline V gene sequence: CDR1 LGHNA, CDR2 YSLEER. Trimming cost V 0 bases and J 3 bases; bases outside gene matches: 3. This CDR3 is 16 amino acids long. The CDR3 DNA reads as TGCGCCAGCAGCCAAGATGTAGCGGGAGTCTACAATGAGCAGTTCTTC. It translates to CASSQDVAGVYNEQFF.

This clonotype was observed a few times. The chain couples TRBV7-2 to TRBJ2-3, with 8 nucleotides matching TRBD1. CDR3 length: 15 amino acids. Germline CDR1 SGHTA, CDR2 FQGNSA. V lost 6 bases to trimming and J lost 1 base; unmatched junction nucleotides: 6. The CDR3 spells CASSETGGGTDTQYF. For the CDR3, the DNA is TGTGCCAGCAGTGAAACAGGGGGAGGCACAGATACGCAGTATTTT.

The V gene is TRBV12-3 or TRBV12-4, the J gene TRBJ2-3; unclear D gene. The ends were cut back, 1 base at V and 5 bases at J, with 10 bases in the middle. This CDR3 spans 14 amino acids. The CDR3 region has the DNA TGTGCCAGCAGTTTAGGGGAACTTAGAGATACGCAGTATTTT. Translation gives CASSLGELRDTQYF.

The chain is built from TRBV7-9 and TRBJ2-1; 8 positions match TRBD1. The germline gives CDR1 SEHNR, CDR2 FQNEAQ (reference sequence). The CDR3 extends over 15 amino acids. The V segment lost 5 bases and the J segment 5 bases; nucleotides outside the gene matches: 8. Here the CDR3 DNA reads TGTGCCAGCAGCAGCCCGGGACAGGACAACAATGAGCAGTTCTTC. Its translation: CASSSPGQDNNEQFF. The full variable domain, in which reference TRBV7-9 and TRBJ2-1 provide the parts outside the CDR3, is DTGVSQNPRHKITKRGQNVTFRCDPISEHNRLYWYRQTLGQGPEFLTYFQNEAQLEKSRLLSDRFSAERPKGSFSTLEIQRTEQGDSAMYLCASSSPGQDNNEQFFGPGTRLTVL.

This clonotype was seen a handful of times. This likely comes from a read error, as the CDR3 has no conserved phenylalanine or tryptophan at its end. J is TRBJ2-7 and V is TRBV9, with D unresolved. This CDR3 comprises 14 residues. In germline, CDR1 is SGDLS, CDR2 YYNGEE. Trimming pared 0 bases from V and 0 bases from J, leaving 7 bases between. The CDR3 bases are TGTGCCAGCAGCGTAGATCCGAGCTCCTACGAGCAGTACTCC. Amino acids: CASSVDPSSYEQYS.

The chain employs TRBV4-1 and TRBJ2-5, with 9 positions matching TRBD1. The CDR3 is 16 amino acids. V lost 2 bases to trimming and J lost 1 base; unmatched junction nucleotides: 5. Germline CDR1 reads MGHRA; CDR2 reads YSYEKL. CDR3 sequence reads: CASSQQGTGSQETQYF. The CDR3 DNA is TGCGCCAGCAGCCAACAAGGGACAGGGTCCCAAGAGACCCAGTACTTC.

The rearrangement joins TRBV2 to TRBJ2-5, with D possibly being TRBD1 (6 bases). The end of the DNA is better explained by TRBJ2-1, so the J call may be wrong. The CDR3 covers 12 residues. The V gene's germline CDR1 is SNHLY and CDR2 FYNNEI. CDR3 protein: CASSPGAYEQFF. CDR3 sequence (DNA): TGTGCCAGCAGCCCAGGGGCTTATGAGCAGTTCTTC.

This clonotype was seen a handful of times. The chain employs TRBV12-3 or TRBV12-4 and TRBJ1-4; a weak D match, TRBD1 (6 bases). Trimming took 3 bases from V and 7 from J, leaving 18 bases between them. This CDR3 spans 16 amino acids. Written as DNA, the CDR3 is TGTGCCAGCAGTTTCCGGTTCGGGGGCGCGTTTGAAAAACTGTTTTTT. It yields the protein CASSFRFGGAFEKLFF.

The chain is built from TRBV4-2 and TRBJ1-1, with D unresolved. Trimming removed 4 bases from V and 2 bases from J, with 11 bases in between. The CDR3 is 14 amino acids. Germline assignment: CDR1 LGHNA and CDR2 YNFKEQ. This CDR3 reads CASSRLVENTEAFF. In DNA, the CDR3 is TGTGCCAGCAGCCGTTTGGTCGAAAACACTGAAGCTTTCTTT.

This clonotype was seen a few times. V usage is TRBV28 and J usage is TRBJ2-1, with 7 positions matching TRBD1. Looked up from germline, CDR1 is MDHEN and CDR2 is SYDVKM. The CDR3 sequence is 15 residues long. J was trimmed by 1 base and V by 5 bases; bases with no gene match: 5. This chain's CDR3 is CASSLPTGSYNEQFF. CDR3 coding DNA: TGTGCCAGCAGTCTACCGACAGGGTCCTACAATGAGCAGTTCTTC.

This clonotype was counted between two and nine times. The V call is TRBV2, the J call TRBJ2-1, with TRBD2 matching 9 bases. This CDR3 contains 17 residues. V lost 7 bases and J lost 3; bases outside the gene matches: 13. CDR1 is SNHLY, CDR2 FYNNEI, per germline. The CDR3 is CASKLAAGGHFYNEQFF. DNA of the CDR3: TGTGCCAGCAAACTAGCGGCGGGGGGGCACTTCTACAATGAGCAGTTCTTC.